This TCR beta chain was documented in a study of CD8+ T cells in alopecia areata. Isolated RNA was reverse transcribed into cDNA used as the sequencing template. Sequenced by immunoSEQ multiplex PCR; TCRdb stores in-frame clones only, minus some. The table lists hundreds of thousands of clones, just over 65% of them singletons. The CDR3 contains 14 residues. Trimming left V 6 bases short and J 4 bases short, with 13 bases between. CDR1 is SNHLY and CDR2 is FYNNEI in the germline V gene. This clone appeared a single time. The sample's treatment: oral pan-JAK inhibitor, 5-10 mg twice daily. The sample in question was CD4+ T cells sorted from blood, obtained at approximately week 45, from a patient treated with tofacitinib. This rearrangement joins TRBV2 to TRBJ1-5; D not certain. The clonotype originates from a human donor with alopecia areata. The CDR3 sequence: CASRGGLANQPQHF. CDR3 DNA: TGTGCCAGCAGGGGTGGGTTAGCAAATCAGCCCCAGCATTTT.